This T cell receptor (beta chain) was recovered during a study of PD-L1 blockade in urothelial cancer. About the research overall: Prior chemotherapy regimens per patient numbered 0 to 3.

Assay used: immunoSEQ multiplex PCR; TCRdb lists only in-frame clones, some missing. The table includes approximately 48,000 clones, 87% detected once. Germline CDR1 is DFQATT and CDR2 is SNEGSKA (reference sequence). V dropped 6 bases and J dropped 5 bases, with 10 bases sitting between them. There are 11 residues in the CDR3. Time point given: pretreatment peripheral blood. The sample was PBMCs, taken around atezolizumab (anti-PD-L1) treatment. J is TRBJ2-5 and V is TRBV20-1; D is possibly TRBD2 (6 bases). This TCR came from a woman in her sixties with urothelial cancer. CDR3 region: CSAGLRETQYF. The CDR3 DNA sequence: TGCAGTGCAGGACTAAGGGAGACCCAGTACTTC.